This section outlines one T cell receptor (beta chain) sequence together with its context. Its antigen remains unknown. The data are from a study of shared clonotypes between healthy human individuals. Notes on the study in general: Large sequencing depth failed to make sorted-subset sequencing complete, rarefaction showed. Naive CD4 clonotype sharing across a handful of donors was approximately 5.2%.

As processed by the authors: Because ImmunoSEQ provided only junction sequences with no quality scores, the filtering differed. TCRdb's table, derived via immunoSEQ multiplex PCR, lists solely in-frame clones and lacks some. Clonal size and the V and J genes are those of that table, whereas D and trimming came from the DNA. The sample comprises about 2 million clones, roughly 95% of which are singletons, and 1% to 1.5% rests with the top ten. It was CD45RO-negative cells, positively selected for CCR7, that made up naive CD8 cells, with terminally differentiated effector memory CD45RA+ cells excluded. With 0 bases clipped from V and 5 bases from J, the junction kept 11 bases outside the gene matches. CDR1 is SGHAT and CDR2 is FQNNGV in the germline V gene. The CDR3 spans 18 residues.

V is TRBV11-2 and J is TRBJ2-5; 11 nucleotides line up with TRBD2. Sequencing was performed on naive CD8+ T cells sorted from blood. This TCR came from a man between 18 and 35 years old in good health. CDR3 protein: CASSLDSFRSSGRETQYF. The CDR3 DNA reads as TGTGCCAGCAGCTTAGATTCATTCAGGTCTAGCGGGAGGGAGACCCAGTACTTC.